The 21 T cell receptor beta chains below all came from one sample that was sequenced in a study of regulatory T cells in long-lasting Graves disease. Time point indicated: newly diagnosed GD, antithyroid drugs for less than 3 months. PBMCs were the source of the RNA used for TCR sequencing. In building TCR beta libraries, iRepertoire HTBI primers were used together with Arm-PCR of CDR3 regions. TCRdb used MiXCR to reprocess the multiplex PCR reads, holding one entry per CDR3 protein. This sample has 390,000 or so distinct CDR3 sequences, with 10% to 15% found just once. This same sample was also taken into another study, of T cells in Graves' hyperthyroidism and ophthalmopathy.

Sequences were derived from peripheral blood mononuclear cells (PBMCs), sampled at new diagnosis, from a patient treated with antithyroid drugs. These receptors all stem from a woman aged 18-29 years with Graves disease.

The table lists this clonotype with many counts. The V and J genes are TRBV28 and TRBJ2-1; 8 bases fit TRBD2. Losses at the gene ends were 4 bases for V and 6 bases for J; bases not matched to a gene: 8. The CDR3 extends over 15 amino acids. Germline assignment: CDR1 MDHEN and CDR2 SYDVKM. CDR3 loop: CASSSDSGKLNEQFF. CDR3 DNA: TGTGCCAGCAGTTCCGATAGCGGGAAACTCAATGAGCAGTTCTTC.

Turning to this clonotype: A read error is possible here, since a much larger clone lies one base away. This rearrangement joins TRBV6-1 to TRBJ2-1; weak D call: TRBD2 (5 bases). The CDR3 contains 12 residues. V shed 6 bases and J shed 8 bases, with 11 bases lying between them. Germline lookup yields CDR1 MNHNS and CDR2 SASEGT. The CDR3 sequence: CASRPWRYEQFF. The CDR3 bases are TGTGCCAGCAGACCCTGGAGGTATGAGCAGTTCTTC.

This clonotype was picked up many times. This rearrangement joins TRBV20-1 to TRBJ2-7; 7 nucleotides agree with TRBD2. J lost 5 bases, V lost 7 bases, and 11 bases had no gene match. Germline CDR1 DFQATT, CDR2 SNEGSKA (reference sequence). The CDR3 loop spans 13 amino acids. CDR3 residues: CSGREGTGDEQYF. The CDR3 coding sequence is TGCAGTGGGAGGGAGGGGACGGGGGACGAGCAGTACTTC.

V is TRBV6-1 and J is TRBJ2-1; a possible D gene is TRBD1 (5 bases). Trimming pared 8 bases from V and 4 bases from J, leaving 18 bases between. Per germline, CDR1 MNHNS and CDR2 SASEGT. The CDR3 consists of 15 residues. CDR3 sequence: CASEKGQGWYNEQFF. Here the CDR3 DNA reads TGTGCCAGCGAAAAAGGGCAGGGTTGGTACAATGAGCAGTTCTTC.

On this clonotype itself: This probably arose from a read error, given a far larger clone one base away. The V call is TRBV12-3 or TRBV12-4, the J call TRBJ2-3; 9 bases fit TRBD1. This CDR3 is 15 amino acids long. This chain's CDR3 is CASSSGTGHTDTRYF. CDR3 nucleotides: TGTGCCAGCAGCAGCGGGACAGGGCACACAGATACGCGGTATTTT.

The CDR3 DNA reads TGCGCCAGCAGCCAAGCACGGGACAGCCCCATGAGGGTCTACAATGAGCAGTTCTTC. It translates to CASSQARDSPMRVYNEQFF. The chain employs TRBV4-1 and TRBJ2-1, with TRBD1 matching over 7 bases. V was clipped by 1 base and J by 3 bases; unmatched bases: 15. The CDR3 contains 19 residues. Germline CDR1 reads MGHRA; CDR2 reads YSYEKL.

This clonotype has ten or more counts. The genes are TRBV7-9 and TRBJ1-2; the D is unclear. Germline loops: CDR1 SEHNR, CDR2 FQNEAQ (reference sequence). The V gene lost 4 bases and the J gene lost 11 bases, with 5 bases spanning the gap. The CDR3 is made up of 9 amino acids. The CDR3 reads CASSSSYTF. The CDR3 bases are TGTGCCAGCAGCTCCTCTTACACCTTC.

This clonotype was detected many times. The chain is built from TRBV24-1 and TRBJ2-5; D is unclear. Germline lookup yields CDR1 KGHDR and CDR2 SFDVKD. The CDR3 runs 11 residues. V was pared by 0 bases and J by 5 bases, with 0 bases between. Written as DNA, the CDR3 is TGTGCCACCAGTGATTTGGAGACCCAGTACTTC. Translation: CATSDLETQYF.

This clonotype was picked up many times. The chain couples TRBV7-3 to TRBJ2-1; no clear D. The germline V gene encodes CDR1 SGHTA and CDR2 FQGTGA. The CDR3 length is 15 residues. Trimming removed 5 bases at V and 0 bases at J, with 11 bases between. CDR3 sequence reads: CASSPNALSYNEQFF. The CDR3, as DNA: TGTGCCAGCAGCCCTAACGCCCTCTCCTACAATGAGCAGTTCTTC.

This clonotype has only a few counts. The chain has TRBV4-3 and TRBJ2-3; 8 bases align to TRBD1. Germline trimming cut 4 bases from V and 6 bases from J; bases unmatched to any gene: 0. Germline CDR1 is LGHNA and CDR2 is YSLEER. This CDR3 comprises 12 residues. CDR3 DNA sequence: TGCGCCAGCAGCCGGACAGGGGATACGCAGTATTTT. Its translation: CASSRTGDTQYF.

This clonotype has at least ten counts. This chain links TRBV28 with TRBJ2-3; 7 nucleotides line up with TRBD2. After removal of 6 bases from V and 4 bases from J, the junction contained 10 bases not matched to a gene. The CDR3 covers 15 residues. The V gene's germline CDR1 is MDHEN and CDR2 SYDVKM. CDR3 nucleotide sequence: TGTGCCAGCAGCCCTAGCGGACCCGAAGCAGATACGCAGTATTTT. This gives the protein CASSPSGPEADTQYF.

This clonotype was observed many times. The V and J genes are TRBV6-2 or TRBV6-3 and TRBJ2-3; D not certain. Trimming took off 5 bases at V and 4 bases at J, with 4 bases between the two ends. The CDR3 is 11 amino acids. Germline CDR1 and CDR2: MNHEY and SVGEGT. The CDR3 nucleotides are TGTGCCAGCAGTGCACCAGATACGCAGTATTTT. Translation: CASSAPDTQYF.

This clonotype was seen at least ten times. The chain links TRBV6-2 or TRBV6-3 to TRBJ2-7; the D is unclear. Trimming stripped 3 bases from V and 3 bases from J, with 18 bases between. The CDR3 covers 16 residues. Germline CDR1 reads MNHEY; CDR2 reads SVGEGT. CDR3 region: CASSYLDTGRYYEQYF. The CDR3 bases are TGTGCCAGCAGTTATCTCGACACTGGACGTTACTACGAGCAGTACTTC.

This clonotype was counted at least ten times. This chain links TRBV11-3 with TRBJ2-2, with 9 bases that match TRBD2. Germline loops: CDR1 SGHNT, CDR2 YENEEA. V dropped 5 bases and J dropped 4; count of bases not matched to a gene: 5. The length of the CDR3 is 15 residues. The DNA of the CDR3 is TGTGCCAGCAGCCAGGGACTAGCAGCCACCGGGGAGCTGTTTTTT. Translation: CASSQGLAATGELFF.

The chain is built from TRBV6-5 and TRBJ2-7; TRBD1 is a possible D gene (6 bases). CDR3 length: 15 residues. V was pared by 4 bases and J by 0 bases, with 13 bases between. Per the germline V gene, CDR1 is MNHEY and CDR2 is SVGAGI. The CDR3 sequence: CASSFDRLSSYEQYF. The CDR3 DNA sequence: TGTGCCAGCAGTTTTGACAGGCTGAGCTCCTACGAGCAGTACTTC.

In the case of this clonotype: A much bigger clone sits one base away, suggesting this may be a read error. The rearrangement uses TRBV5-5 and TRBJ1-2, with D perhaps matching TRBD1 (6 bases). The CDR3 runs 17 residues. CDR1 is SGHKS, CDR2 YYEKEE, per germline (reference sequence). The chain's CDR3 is CASGLNPGGGRNYGYTF. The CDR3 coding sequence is TGTGCCAGCGGCTTAAACCCCGGGGGGGGGCGAAACTATGGCTACACCTTC. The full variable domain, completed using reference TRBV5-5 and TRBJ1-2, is DAGVTQSPTHLIKTRGQQVTLRCSPISGHKSVSWYQQVLGQGPQFIFQYYEKEERGRGNFPDRFSARQFPNYSSELNVNALLLGDSALYLCASGLNPGGGRNYGYTFGSGTRLTVV.

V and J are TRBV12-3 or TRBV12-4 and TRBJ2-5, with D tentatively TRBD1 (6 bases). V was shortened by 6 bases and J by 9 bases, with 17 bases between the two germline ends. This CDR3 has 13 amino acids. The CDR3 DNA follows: TGTGCCAGCAGCCCGGACACCCCAGGGGCCCAGTACTTC. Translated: CASSPDTPGAQYF.

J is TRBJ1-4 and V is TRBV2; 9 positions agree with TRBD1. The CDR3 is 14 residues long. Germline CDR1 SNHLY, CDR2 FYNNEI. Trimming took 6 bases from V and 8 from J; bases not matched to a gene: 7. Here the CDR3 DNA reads TGTGCCAGCAGAACGACAGGGGGTTGGGAAAAACTGTTTTTT. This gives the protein CASRTTGGWEKLFF.

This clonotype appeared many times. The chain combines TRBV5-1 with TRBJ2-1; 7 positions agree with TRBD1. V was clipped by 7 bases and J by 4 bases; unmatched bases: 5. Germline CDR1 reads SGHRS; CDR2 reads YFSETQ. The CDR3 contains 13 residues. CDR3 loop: CASARDSYNEQFF. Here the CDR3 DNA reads TGCGCCAGCGCTCGGGACAGTTACAATGAGCAGTTCTTC.

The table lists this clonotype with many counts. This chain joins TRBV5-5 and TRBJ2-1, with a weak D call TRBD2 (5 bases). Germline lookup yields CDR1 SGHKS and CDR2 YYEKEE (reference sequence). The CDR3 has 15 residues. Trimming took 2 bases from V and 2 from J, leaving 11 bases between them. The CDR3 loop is CASSFVLGPYNEQFF. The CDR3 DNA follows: TGTGCCAGCAGCTTCGTACTAGGGCCCTACAATGAGCAGTTCTTC.

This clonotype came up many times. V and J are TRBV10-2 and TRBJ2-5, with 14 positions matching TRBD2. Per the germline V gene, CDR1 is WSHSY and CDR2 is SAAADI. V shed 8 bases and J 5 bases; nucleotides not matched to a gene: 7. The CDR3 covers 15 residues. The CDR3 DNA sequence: TGCGCCAGCCTTGGGACTAGCGGGAGTTGGGAGACCCAGTACTTC. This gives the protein CASLGTSGSWETQYF.